This entry is about one T cell receptor beta chain. The data belong to a study of blood T cell repertoires in COVID-19. Background on the study: COVID-19 samples collected from the United States, Italy and Spain covered acute and convalescent phases. Nucleic acid was either cDNA or gDNA, and it came from T cells, B-cell-depleted T cells, or PBMCs.

The CDR3 length is 16 residues. V was pared by 7 bases and J by 1 base, with 17 bases between. Germline lookup yields CDR1 MNHNY and CDR2 SVGAGI (reference sequence). In the source study's methods: Estimates of nucleated cell counts were drawn from the amplification of reference gene primers. Profiling relied on immunoSEQ multiplex PCR, and the TCRdb table lists in-frame clones only, not all of them. D and trimming come from the DNA, and the V and J calls and clone size come from that table. Here the sample spans under 350,000 clones, 70% to 90% being singletons. The V and J genes are TRBV6-6 and TRBJ2-1; D might be TRBD2 (5 bases). The TCR originated in a woman in her 70s with acute or convalescent COVID-19. Sequencing input: peripheral blood. The chain's CDR3 is CASTYGRRGSYNEQFF. The CDR3 DNA reads TGTGCCAGCACCTACGGTCGCCGGGGATCCTACAATGAGCAGTTCTTC.